Sequencing of this T cell receptor beta chain was carried out in a study of OX40 agonist ivuxolimab in advanced cancers. Profiling relied on immunoSEQ multiplex PCR, and the TCRdb table lists in-frame clones only, not all of them. This sample has under 25,000 clones; about 83% occur once, and the top ten carry roughly 17%. Germline lookup yields CDR1 SGHVS and CDR2 FQNEAQ. V dropped 1 base and J dropped 0 bases, with 10 bases sitting between them. This CDR3 contains 15 residues. This chain joins TRBV7-8 and TRBJ2-7, with a tentative D call TRBD2 (7 bases). The receptor comes from an adult with an advanced solid tumor such as melanoma, head and neck, liver or kidney cancer. The specimen comprised CD4+ or CD8+ T cells sorted from blood, sampled in a trial of the OX40 agonist ivuxolimab. The CDR3 DNA is TGTGCCAGCAGCTTAGGGGGGGGCGGCTCCTACGAGCAGTACTTC. It encodes CASSLGGGGSYEQYF.